The source of this T cell receptor (beta chain) is a study of cytomegalovirus exposure and HLA in healthy donors. Study-wide results and caveats: With high specificity and sensitivity, the classifier reportedly diagnosed cytomegalovirus status. TCR clusters originating in the first cohort tended to co-occur in the approximately 120 validation repertoires, according to a later analysis.

As regards this clone: Its target is unknown.

Produced via immunoSEQ multiplex PCR; TCRdb's table is partial and in-frame only. This table holds roughly 98,000 clones, about 90% found once. The CDR3 spans 16 residues. V gave up 4 bases and J gave up 6 bases; unmatched junction bases: 10. Germline lookup yields CDR1 SGHRS and CDR2 YFSETQ. The chain has TRBV5-1 and TRBJ2-1, with 10 bases aligning to TRBD2. Sequencing was performed on PBMCs. The sequence derives from a man aged 18 to 30 in good health and CMV-seropositive. The CDR3: CASSIDNSGGRNEQFF. Here the CDR3 DNA reads TGCGCCAGCAGCATCGACAATAGCGGGGGGCGCAATGAGCAGTTCTTC.